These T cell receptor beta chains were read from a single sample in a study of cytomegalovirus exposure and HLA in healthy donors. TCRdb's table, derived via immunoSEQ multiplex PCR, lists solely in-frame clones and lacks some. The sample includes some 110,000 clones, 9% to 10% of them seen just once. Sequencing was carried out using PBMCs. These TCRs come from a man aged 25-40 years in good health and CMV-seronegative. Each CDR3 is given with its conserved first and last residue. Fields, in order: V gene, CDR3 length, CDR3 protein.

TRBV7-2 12 CASSFLRYEQYF
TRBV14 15 CASSREGRGLYGYTF
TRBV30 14 CAADRGTMNTEAFF
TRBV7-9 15 CASSSDRDNSYEQYF
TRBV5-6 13 CASSLGGENIQYF
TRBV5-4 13 CASNVAGTDTQYF
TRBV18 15 CASSPLAMSTDTQYF
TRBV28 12 CAIQAPNTEAFF
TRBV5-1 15 CASSKTSGGVETQYF
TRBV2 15 CASSPGGVGAYEQYF
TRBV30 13 CAWSVDIADTQYF
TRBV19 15 CASSNLGTGPSPLHF
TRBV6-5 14 CASSSGNGLGTQHF
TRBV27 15 CASSSLFGTRGEQYF
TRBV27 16 CASTDTSGDSTDTQYF
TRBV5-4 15 CASSSLARDIYEQFF
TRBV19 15 CASTSLDRQNTEAFF
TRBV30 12 CAWTGSGDTQYF
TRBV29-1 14 CSVVESGGGYGYTF
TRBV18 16 CASSPGGTSDTGELFF
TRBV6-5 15 CASSYRASGGETQYF
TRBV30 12 CAWDDSTEELFF
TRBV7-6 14 CASSLGGRNTEAFF
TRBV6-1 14 CASSEVQGGTEAFF
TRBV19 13 CASSPSPGPPQHF
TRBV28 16 CASSWRTVYMNTEAFF
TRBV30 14 CAWSVRGGSNEQFF
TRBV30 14 CAWSGGGGTNIQYF
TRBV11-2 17 CASSLDGLDFLQEAQYF
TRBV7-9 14 CASSLLQGGYGYTF
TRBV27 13 CASRTTDTGELFF
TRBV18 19 CASSPVAGQGVLSDQPQHF
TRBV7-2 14 CASSLRQGHQPQHF
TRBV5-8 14 CASSMDRGGGPQHF
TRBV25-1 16 CASSESPSGRRNEQFF
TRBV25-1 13 CASSEDRSYEQYF
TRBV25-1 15 CASSEVRQFHEKLFF
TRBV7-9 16 CASSGAGGSSYNEQFF
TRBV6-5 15 CASSRLAIGTDTQYF
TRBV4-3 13 CASSQDWRSEAFF
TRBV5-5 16 CASSTHLGQGAVGYTF
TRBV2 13 CASSSVTDYGYTF
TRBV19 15 CASSIDPQTFYGYTF
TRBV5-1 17 CASSLAIGSGGTDTQYF
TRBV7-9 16 CASSLGAGAGYEKLFF
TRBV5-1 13 CASSGAENTEAFF
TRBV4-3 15 CASSQVRGGNSPLHF
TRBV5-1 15 CASSSGTGTGETQYF
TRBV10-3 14 CAISGQGGNQPQHF
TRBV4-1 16 CASSPRGGGRTDTQYF
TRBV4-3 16 CASSQDRIQGSEKLFF
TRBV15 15 CATSYYPGQFNEQFF
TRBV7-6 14 CASSPWTGGDEQYF
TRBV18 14 CASSPPGPTYEQYF
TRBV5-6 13 CASSLRATGELFF